These 21 T cell receptor beta chains originate from one sample sequenced in a study of response to subunit inactivated influenza vaccine. In TCRdb, the RT-PCR reads were re-called with MiXCR into one record per CDR3 protein. The sample has about 580,000 distinct CDR3 sequences; around 15% are singletons. The sequences come from PBMCs from blood, collected 11 to 12 days after vaccination. The receptors here all came from a man aged 45-60 years who received an inactivated influenza vaccine.

The chain links TRBV12-3 or TRBV12-4 to TRBJ2-7; 13 nucleotides line up with TRBD2. CDR3 length: 13 amino acids. After removal of 8 bases from V and 2 bases from J, the junction contained 0 bases not matched to a gene. CDR3 coding DNA: TGTGCCAGCGGGACTAGCGGGGCCTACGAGCAGTACTTC. Translating gives CASGTSGAYEQYF.

This clonotype was seen a handful of times. The genes are TRBV30 and TRBJ2-5, with D tentatively TRBD1 (6 bases). Trimming pared 0 bases from V and 0 bases from J, leaving 8 bases between. The germline gives CDR1 GTSNPN, CDR2 SVGIG (reference sequence). CDR3 length: 14 residues. The CDR3 nucleotides are TGTGCCTGGAGTGTACAGGGAAACCAAGAGACCCAGTACTTC. Translated, it gives CAWSVQGNQETQYF.

In its sample, this clonotype was seen a few times. The J gene is TRBJ2-1, the V gene TRBV20-1; no definite D call. The ends were cut back, 2 bases at V and 11 bases at J, with 16 bases in the middle. This CDR3 has 13 residues. Per the germline V gene, CDR1 is DFQATT and CDR2 is SNEGSKA (reference sequence). CDR3 loop: CSARPTPVGKQFF. The CDR3 bases are TGCAGTGCTAGACCCACGCCGGTTGGGAAGCAGTTCTTC.

This sequence joins TRBV20-1 and TRBJ2-7, with TRBD2 matching over 7 bases. V was pared by 1 base and J by 2 bases, with 8 bases of the junction left unmatched. The CDR3 contains 15 residues. Germline loops: CDR1 DFQATT, CDR2 SNEGSKA (reference sequence). The CDR3 here is CSARVLAEPTYEQYF. The DNA of the CDR3 is TGCAGTGCTAGAGTCCTAGCGGAACCGACCTACGAGCAGTACTTC.

This clonotype occurred many times. J is TRBJ1-2 and V is TRBV29-1, with D uncertain. V lost 2 bases to trimming and J lost 4 bases, with 8 bases between them. Germline V gene data show CDR1 as SQVTM and CDR2 as ANQGSEA. The CDR3 runs 12 residues. The CDR3 loop is CSVERPAYGYTF. The CDR3 region has the DNA TGCAGCGTTGAAAGGCCAGCCTATGGCTACACCTTC.

Only a few counts were recorded for this clonotype. This chain uses TRBV25-1 with TRBJ1-1, with a tentative D call TRBD1 (5 bases). Germline CDR1 is MGHDK and CDR2 is SYGVNS. The CDR3 is made up of 13 amino acids. V lost 9 bases and J 1 base, leaving 12 bases between the germline ends. The DNA of the CDR3 is TGTGCCAGTAAGGAAGGGACGAACACTGAAGCTTTCTTT. It codes for CASKEGTNTEAFF.

Note on this clonotype: Compared with germline, one end of the junction differs, possibly owing to a read error. V is TRBV6-5 and J is TRBJ1-3; a possible D gene is TRBD1 (5 bases). Germline-derived CDR1 and CDR2 are MNHEY and SVGAGI. The CDR3 sequence is 16 residues long. The CDR3 DNA reads as TGTGCCAGGAGTTCCCATCGTCTAGGGGACGGAAACACCATATATTTT. It is translated as CARSSHRLGDGNTIYF.

This clonotype has a handful of counts. V is TRBV7-2 and J is TRBJ2-2, with 8 bases matching TRBD1. The CDR3 runs to 15 residues. Trimming cost V 5 bases and J 6 bases; bases outside gene matches: 8. Germline assignment: CDR1 SGHTA and CDR2 FQGNSA. The CDR3 is CASSAGQGKAGELFF. The CDR3 bases are TGTGCCAGCAGCGCCGGACAGGGTAAAGCCGGGGAGCTGTTTTTT.

This clonotype was counted at least ten times. The chain has TRBV20-1 and TRBJ2-1; 8 nucleotides agree with TRBD2. CDR1 DFQATT and CDR2 SNEGSKA come from the germline V gene (reference sequence). The CDR3 has 16 amino acids. V lost 4 bases, J lost 8 bases, and 16 bases stayed unmatched. In DNA, the CDR3 is TGCAGTGCTATAACTCCAGGGCGGGGGGCTTCGGATGAGCAGTTCTTC. Amino acids: CSAITPGRGASDEQFF.

DNA of the CDR3: TGTGCCAGCAGTTTAGGAGGGCGCGGGGAGCTGTTTTTT. Translated: CASSLGGRGELFF. The chain employs TRBV12-3 or TRBV12-4 and TRBJ2-2; D possibly corresponds to TRBD2 (5 bases). V shed 1 base and J shed 7 bases, with 7 bases lying between them. This CDR3 has 13 amino acids.

V is TRBV27 and J is TRBJ2-1, with D unclear. Germline V CDR1 and CDR2: MNHEY, SMNVEV (reference sequence). Trimming removed 2 bases from V and 0 bases from J, with 11 bases in between. This CDR3 is built from 16 residues. The CDR3 region is CASSLGVISSYNEQFF. The CDR3 bases are TGTGCCAGCAGTTTAGGGGTTATCAGCTCCTACAATGAGCAGTTCTTC.

CDR3 sequence (DNA): TGTGCCACCAGCGGCCGACTAGCGGGGGAGGACAATGAGCAGTTCTTC. Its protein product is CATSGRLAGEDNEQFF. The chain uses TRBV15 and TRBJ2-1; 12 bases fit TRBD2. The germline V gene has CDR1 LNHNV and CDR2 YYDKDF (reference sequence). The CDR3 length is 16 residues. J gave up 5 bases and V 5 bases, and 7 bases lay outside the gene matches.

This clonotype was counted only a few times. The CDR3, as DNA: TGTGCCAGCAGACGAGCGGGGGGGCGAGAGACCCAGTACTTC. Translation gives CASRRAGGRETQYF. The chain uses TRBV13 and TRBJ2-5; 10 bases are shared with TRBD2. Germline V gene data show CDR1 as PRHDT and CDR2 as FYEKMQ (reference sequence). CDR3 length: 14 residues. J lost 4 bases, V lost 6 bases, and 5 bases had no gene match.

This clonotype was picked up many times. The chain recombines TRBV10-2 with TRBJ2-2; 14 bases agree with TRBD2. The CDR3 is made up of 17 amino acids. The V gene end was trimmed by 6 bases and the J gene end by 4 bases; junction bases not matched to a gene: 7. Germline V gene data show CDR1 as WSHSY and CDR2 as SAAADI. The CDR3, as DNA: TGCGCCAGCAGGGAGACTAGCGGGAGGGTGCCCACCGGGGAGCTGTTTTTT. Residues: CASRETSGRVPTGELFF.

This clonotype was seen a handful of times. The rearrangement links TRBV5-1 to TRBJ1-1; possible D gene TRBD1, 5 bases. This CDR3 contains 15 residues. Germline V gene sequence: CDR1 SGHRS, CDR2 YFSETQ. V was trimmed by 3 bases and J by 0 bases, leaving 12 bases between them. The chain's CDR3 is CASSSGQMMNTEAFF. Here the CDR3 DNA reads TGCGCCAGCAGCTCAGGACAAATGATGAACACTGAAGCTTTCTTT.

The V call is TRBV30, the J call TRBJ2-1, with 7 bases fitting TRBD2. Trimming at V came to 5 bases and at J to 4 bases, leaving 8 bases not matched to a gene. Germline V lookup: CDR1 GTSNPN, CDR2 SVGIG (reference sequence). This CDR3 spans 14 amino acids. The CDR3 coding sequence is TGTGCCTGGGAGGTAGCGGGCCCATACAATGAGCAGTTCTTC. Amino acids: CAWEVAGPYNEQFF.

V gene TRBV18 combines with J gene TRBJ1-2; D gene unclear. The length of the CDR3 is 17 residues. The germline CDR1 and CDR2 sequences are KGHSH and LQKENI. Trimming removed 2 bases at V and 0 bases at J, with 16 bases between. The CDR3 protein is CASSPSGSRRSNYGYTF. CDR3 bases: TGTGCCAGCTCACCATCCGGGAGTCGGAGGTCTAACTATGGCTACACCTTC.

The rearrangement links TRBV7-9 to TRBJ2-1, with a tentative D call TRBD1 (6 bases). The CDR3 sequence is 17 residues long. Trimming stripped 4 bases from V and 7 bases from J, with 23 bases between. The germline V gene has CDR1 SEHNR and CDR2 FQNEAQ (reference sequence). In nucleotides, the CDR3 is TGTGCCAGCAGCTCCGGTCGGGCCAGGGGCTTAATGAATGAGCAGTTCTTC. Protein sequence: CASSSGRARGLMNEQFF.

CDR3 DNA: TGTGCCAGCAGCCAATCGCCCTGGGAACAAGAGACCCAGTACTTC. The encoded protein is CASSQSPWEQETQYF. The chain joins TRBV6-1 to TRBJ2-5, with D unclear. The CDR3 covers 15 residues. The V gene lost 6 bases and the J gene lost 2 bases, with 16 bases spanning the gap. The germline V gene has CDR1 MNHNS and CDR2 SASEGT.

This clonotype was detected a few times. The chain is built from TRBV20-1 and TRBJ2-2; possibly TRBD1 for D (6 bases). V lost 1 base and J 0 bases, leaving 12 bases between the germline ends. The V gene's germline CDR1 is DFQATT and CDR2 SNEGSKA (reference sequence). This CDR3 spans 16 amino acids. The CDR3: CSARAPGTPNTGELFF. The CDR3 region has the DNA TGCAGTGCTAGAGCCCCCGGGACACCGAACACCGGGGAGCTGTTTTTT.

This clonotype has ten or more counts. This chain uses TRBV12-3 or TRBV12-4 with TRBJ2-3; perhaps TRBD2 as D (5 bases). The CDR3 loop spans 13 amino acids. V dropped 6 bases and J dropped 0 bases, with 7 bases sitting between them. CDR3 DNA: TGTGCCAGCAGAGGACTGAGCACAGATACGCAGTATTTT. It translates to CASRGLSTDTQYF.